This T cell receptor beta chain was captured by sequencing in a study of HIV-infected children after antiretroviral therapy interruption. Study-wide background: Most children had recorded EBV and CMV exposure. For the interruption arm, samples span week 0 through about 3 years after study end. Continuous-treatment samples came from weeks 0, 48 and 150.

This clonotype was recorded at least ten times. A 3' RACE protocol on RNA, with unique molecular identifiers, produced the TCR library. TCRdb called the 3' RACE reads again in MiXCR, with one record for every CDR3 protein. The sample shows about 40,000 distinct CDR3 sequences, more than 6.5% of them seen only once. Treatment of the sample: PENTA 11 planned treatment interruption arm or continuous ART arm. Sorting from thawed PBMCs isolated naive CD4+ CD45RA+ CD45RO- T cells. V was shortened by 4 bases and J by 6 bases, with 9 bases between the two germline ends. The CDR3 runs to 12 residues. Per germline, CDR1 KGHSH and CDR2 LQKENI.

The rearrangement joins TRBV18 to TRBJ2-5; D not certain. The receptor was derived from a pool of human donors with HIV. Sequenced material: CD45RA+ CD4+ T cells from PBMCs, pooled from several time points, taken from a donor given antiretroviral therapy, either interrupted or continuous. Subset defined: naive CD4+ CD45RA+ CD45RO- T cells. CDR3 protein: CASSQKEKTQYF. For the CDR3, the DNA is TGTGCCAGCTCACAGAAGGAGAAGACCCAGTACTTC.